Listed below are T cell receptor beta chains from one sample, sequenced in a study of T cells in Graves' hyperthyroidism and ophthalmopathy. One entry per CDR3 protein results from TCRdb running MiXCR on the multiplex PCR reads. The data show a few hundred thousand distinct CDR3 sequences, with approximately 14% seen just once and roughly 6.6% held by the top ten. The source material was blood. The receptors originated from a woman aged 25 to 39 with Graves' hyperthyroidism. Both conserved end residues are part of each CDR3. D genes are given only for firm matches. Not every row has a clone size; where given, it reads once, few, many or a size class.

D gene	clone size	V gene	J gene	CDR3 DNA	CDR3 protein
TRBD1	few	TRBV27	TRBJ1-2	TGTGCCAGCAAGACAGGGACCGATGGCTACACCTTC	CASKTGTDGYTF
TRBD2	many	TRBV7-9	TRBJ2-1	TGTGCCAGCAGCTTTGGGGCCAGTGGACTAGCGGTGTACAATGAGCAGTTCTTC	CASSFGASGLAVYNEQFF
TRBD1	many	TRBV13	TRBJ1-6	TGTGCCAGCAGCTTACAAGGACAGGGATATTCACCCCTCCACTTT	CASSLQGQGYSPLHF
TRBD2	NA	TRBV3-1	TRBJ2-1	TGTGCCAGCAGCCAAGGTCTTATCGGACTAGCGGGGACTTCCTACAATGAGCAGTTCTTC	CASSQGLIGLAGTSYNEQFF
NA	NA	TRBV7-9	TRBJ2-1	TGTGCCAGCAGCTTAGTACGGGGCTACAATGAGCAGTTCTTC	CASSLVRGYNEQFF
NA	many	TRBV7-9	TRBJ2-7	TGTGCCAGCAGCTTACGTATGGGGTCCTACGAGCAGTACTTC	CASSLRMGSYEQYF
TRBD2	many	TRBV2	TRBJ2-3	TGTGCCAGCAGTCTGGGCGGGAGGGCCACAGATACGCAGTATTTT	CASSLGGRATDTQYF
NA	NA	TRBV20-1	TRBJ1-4	TGCAGTGCTCGGGGGCCAGATGAAAAACTGTTTTTT	CSARGPDEKLFF
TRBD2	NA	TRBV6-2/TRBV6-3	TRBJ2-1	TGTGCCAGCAGTTCACTAGCGTACAATGAGCAGTTCTTC	CASSSLAYNEQFF
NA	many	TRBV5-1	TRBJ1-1	TGCGCCAGCAGCTTGTCAGGGATTACTGAAGCTTTCTTT	CASSLSGITEAFF
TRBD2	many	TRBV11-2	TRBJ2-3	TGTGCCAGCAGCTCCCCAGCGGGAGACGCAGATACGCAGTATTTT	CASSSPAGDADTQYF
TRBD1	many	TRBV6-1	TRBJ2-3	TGTGCCAGCAGTGAAATAGGGGGCCGTGCAGGAGATACGCAGTATTTT	CASSEIGGRAGDTQYF
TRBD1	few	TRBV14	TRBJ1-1	TGTGCCAGCCTAGACAGGGGGCCCTACATGAACACTGAAGCTTTCTTT	CASLDRGPYMNTEAFF
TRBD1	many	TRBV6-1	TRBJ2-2	TGTGCCAGCAGTCGAAAGCAGGGACAGGACAACACCGGGGAGCTGTTTTTT	CASSRKQGQDNTGELFF
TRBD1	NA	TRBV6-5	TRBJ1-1	TGTGCCAGCAGTTCACGGGACAGGGGGAACACTGAAGCTTTCTTT	CASSSRDRGNTEAFF
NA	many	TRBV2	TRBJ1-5	TGTGCCAGCGTCCCGCCTGGGGGTAATCAGCCCCAGCATTTT	CASVPPGGNQPQHF
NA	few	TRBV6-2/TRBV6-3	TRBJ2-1	TGTGCCAGCAGTTACTCGTCCGCCAGGCGTAACAATGAGCAGTTCTTC	CASSYSSARRNNEQFF
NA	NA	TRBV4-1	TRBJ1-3	TGCGCCAGCAGCACTCGGATGGGGTCTGGAAACACCATATATTTT	CASSTRMGSGNTIYF
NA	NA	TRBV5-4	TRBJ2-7	TGTGCCAGCAGCCCGCGACGGACAGAGGCGGACTACGAGCAGTACTTC	CASSPRRTEADYEQYF
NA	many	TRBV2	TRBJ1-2	TGTGCCAGCAATTTTGTAGGTTATGGCTACACCTTC	CASNFVGYGYTF
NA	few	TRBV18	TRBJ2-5	TGTGCCAGCTCACCACGACAGGAGAGAGAGACCCAGTACTTC	CASSPRQERETQYF
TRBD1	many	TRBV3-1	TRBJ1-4	TGTGCCAGCAGCACAGGGGAGAAACTGTTTTTT	CASSTGEKLFF
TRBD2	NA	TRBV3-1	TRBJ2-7	TGTGCCAGCAGCCTCGACAGACTAGCGGGACCCGAGCAGTACTTC	CASSLDRLAGPEQYF
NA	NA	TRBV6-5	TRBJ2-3	TGTTCCAGCAGATTAACAGCGGGCGGGACATCCCAGTATTTT	CSSRLTAGGTSQYF
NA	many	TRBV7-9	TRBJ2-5	TGTGCCAGCAGCTCCGCAGCAGTTGAGACCCAGTACTTC	CASSSAAVETQYF